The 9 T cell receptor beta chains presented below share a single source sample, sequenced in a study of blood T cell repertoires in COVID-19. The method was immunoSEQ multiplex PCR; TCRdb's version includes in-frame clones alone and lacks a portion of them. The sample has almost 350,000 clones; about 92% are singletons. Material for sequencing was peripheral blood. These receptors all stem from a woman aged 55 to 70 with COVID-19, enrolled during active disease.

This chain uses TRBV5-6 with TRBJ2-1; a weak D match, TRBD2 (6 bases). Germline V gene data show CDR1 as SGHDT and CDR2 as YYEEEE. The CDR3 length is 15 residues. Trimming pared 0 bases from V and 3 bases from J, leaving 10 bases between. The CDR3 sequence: CASSLALANYNEQFF. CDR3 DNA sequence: TGTGCCAGCAGCTTGGCCCTAGCGAACTACAATGAGCAGTTCTTC.

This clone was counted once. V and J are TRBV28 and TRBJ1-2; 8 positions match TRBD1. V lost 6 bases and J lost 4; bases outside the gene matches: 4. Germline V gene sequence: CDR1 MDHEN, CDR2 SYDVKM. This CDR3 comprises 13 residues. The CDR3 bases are TGTGCCAGCAGGCGGACAGGGCTCTATGGCTACACCTTC. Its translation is CASRRTGLYGYTF.

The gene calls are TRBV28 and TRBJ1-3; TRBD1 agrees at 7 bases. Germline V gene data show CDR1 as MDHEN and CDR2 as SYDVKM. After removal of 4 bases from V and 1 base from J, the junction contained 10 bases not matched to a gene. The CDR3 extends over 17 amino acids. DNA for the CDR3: TGTGCCAGCAGTTCGGACAGGTCCCAGACATCTGGAAACACCATATATTTT. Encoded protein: CASSSDRSQTSGNTIYF.

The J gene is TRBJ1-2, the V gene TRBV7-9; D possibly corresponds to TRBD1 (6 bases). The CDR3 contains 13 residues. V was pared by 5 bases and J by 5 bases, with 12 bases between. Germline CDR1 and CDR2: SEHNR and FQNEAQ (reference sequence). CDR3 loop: CASSPQQGYGYTF. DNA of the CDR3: TGTGCCAGCAGCCCCCAACAGGGATATGGCTACACCTTC.

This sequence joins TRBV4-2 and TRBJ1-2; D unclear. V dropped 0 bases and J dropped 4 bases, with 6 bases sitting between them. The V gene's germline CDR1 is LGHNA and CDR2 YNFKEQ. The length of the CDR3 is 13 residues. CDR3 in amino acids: CASSQDGGYGYTF. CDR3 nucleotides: TGTGCCAGCAGCCAAGACGGCGGCTATGGCTACACCTTC.

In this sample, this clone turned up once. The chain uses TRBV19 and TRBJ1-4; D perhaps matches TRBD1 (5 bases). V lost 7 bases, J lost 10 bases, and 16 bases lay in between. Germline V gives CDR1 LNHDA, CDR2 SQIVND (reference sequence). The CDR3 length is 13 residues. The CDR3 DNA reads TGTGCCAGTACCCCTACCGGGGGGGGAAAACTGTTTTTT. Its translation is CASTPTGGGKLFF.

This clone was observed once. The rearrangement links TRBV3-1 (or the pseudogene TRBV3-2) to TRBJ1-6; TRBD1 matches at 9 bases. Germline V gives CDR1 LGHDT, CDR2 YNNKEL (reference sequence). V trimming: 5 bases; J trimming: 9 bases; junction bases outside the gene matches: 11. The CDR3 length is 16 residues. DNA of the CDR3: TGTGCCAGCAGCGAACATACAGGGGGCGCGGGTTCACCCCTCCACTTT. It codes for CASSEHTGGAGSPLHF.

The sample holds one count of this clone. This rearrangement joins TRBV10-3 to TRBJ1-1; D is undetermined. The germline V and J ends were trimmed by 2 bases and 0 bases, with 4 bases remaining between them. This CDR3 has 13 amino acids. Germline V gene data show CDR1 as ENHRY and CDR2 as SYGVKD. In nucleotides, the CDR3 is TGTGCCATCAGTGAGCGTCTGAACACTGAAGCTTTCTTT. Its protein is CAISERLNTEAFF.

The CDR3: CASSSGRGSTDTQYF. CDR3 nucleotides: TGTGCCAGCTCGAGCGGGCGGGGGAGCACAGATACGCAGTATTTT. This sequence joins TRBV18 and TRBJ2-3; 7 nucleotides line up with TRBD2. Per the germline V gene, CDR1 is KGHSH and CDR2 is LQKENI. The CDR3 length is 15 residues. J gave up 0 bases and V 6 bases, and 6 bases lay outside the gene matches.